This T cell receptor (beta chain) was documented in a study of regulatory T cells in long-lasting Graves disease. Construction of TCR beta libraries relied on iRepertoire HTBI primers and on Arm-PCR targeting CDR3 regions. MiXCR, applied by TCRdb to the multiplex PCR reads, yields one record per CDR3 protein. The sample holds approximately 230,000 distinct CDR3 sequences; roughly 18% are singletons and the top ten take around 21%. The junction had 6 bases not matched to a gene; V was cut back by 6 bases and J by 3 bases. The length of the CDR3 is 13 residues. From germline, CDR1 is DFQATT and CDR2 SNEGSKA (reference sequence). Time point defined: newly diagnosed GD, antithyroid drugs for less than 3 months. PBMCs were the source of the RNA used for TCR sequencing.

The chain recombines TRBV20-1 with TRBJ2-5; 8 bases line up with TRBD2. The origin of this receptor is a female donor with Graves disease. Sequences were derived from peripheral blood mononuclear cells (PBMCs), sampled at new diagnosis, from a patient treated with antithyroid drugs. CDR3 in DNA: TGCAGTGCCCGACGGGGGGGGAAAGAGACCCAGTACTTC. Encoded protein: CSARRGGKETQYF.